This T cell receptor (beta chain) is drawn from a study of T cell repertoires in cytomegalovirus infection. Overall study: A matching HLA type, together with CMV infection, was signaled by public TCR beta signatures.

The ends were cut back, 6 bases at V and 6 bases at J, with 15 bases in the middle. Germline V lookup: CDR1 MNHEY, CDR2 SMNVEV (reference sequence). CDR3 length equals 14 residues. Study-level findings and limits: HLA-C-restricted TCR beta clonotypes specific for CMV led the ex vivo response.

Comment on this clonotype: The target antigen is unknown.

MiXCR, applied by TCRdb to the reads, yields one record per CDR3 protein. Of about a million distinct CDR3 sequences listed, around a third are singletons. J is TRBJ2-1 and V is TRBV27; possible D gene TRBD2, 6 bases. This receptor was obtained from a human donor in good health (CMV status not recorded). Some clones in this sample may be carry-over from other donors' samples. Sequenced material: cultured CD8+ T cells from PBMCs, taken from culture after CMV antigen stimulation. The CDR3 DNA reads as TGTGCCAGCAGCGGGACTCCCGGGCCCAATGAGCAGTTCTTC. It is translated as CASSGTPGPNEQFF.